These 11 T cell receptor beta chains originate from one sample sequenced in a study of cytomegalovirus exposure and HLA in healthy donors. With 60 Vbeta and 13 Jbeta primers, the PCR was carried out. Using immunoSEQ multiplex PCR, the repertoire was profiled, and TCRdb retains in-frame clones only, with some absent. Counted here are some 82,000 clones, about 88% occurring once; the ten biggest clones make up roughly 2.3%. The sample consisted of PBMCs. These receptors originate from a woman aged 45-60 years in good health and CMV-seronegative.

With respect to this clone: In the same sample, other DNA sequences code for this CDR3. The CDR3 is CASSGQGKGTDTQYF. The CDR3 DNA sequence: TGTGCCAGCAGTGGACAGGGAAAAGGTACAGATACGCAGTATTTT. The rearrangement joins TRBV2 to TRBJ2-3, with 7 bases aligning to TRBD1. CDR1 is SNHLY and CDR2 is FYNNEI in the germline V gene. The CDR3 extends over 15 amino acids. Germline trimming cut 4 bases from V and 3 bases from J; bases unmatched to any gene: 7.

This clone occurred a few times. This chain's CDR3 is CSVNRESYGYTF. DNA for the CDR3: TGCAGCGTTAACAGGGAATCCTATGGCTACACCTTC. The chain employs TRBV29-1 and TRBJ1-2; maybe TRBD1 (6 bases). Germline CDR1 SQVTM, CDR2 ANQGSEA. The CDR3 contains 12 residues. Trimming cost V 5 bases and J 4 bases, with 11 bases left between them.

The CDR3 loop is CASSSDSPGEQYF. The CDR3 DNA follows: TGCGCCAGCAGCTCCGACAGCCCCGGCGAGCAGTACTTC. The chain employs TRBV5-1 and TRBJ2-7, with D possibly being TRBD1 (5 bases). This CDR3 region has 13 residues. The V gene's germline CDR1 is SGHRS and CDR2 YFSETQ. V gave up 3 bases and J gave up 6 bases, with 13 bases separating them.

The chain couples TRBV7-2 to TRBJ2-3; D perhaps matches TRBD1 (6 bases). This CDR3 is built from 15 residues. Per the germline V gene, CDR1 is SGHTA and CDR2 is FQGNSA. Deletions cut 1 base from V and 0 bases from J, with 8 bases between. CDR3: CASSLVTGSTDTQYF. The DNA for the CDR3 is TGTGCCAGCAGCTTAGTCACAGGGAGCACAGATACGCAGTATTTT.

The V gene is TRBV11-2, the J gene TRBJ1-1; D is possibly TRBD1 (5 bases). Germline V gives CDR1 SGHAT, CDR2 FQNNGV. The germline V and J ends were trimmed by 7 bases and 8 bases, with 17 bases remaining between them. CDR3 length equals 13 residues. This CDR3 is CASTQAGKGEAFF. The CDR3 DNA reads TGTGCCAGCACCCAGGCAGGGAAGGGAGAAGCTTTCTTT.

The chain carries TRBV7-9 and TRBJ2-7; 7 nucleotides match TRBD1. This CDR3 region has 14 residues. Germline-derived CDR1 and CDR2 are SEHNR and FQNEAQ (reference sequence). V was clipped by 3 bases and J by 5 bases; unmatched bases: 7. The CDR3 reads CASSFDRVIDEQYF. The CDR3 nucleotides read TGTGCCAGCAGCTTCGACAGGGTGATTGACGAGCAGTACTTC. Combining the CDR3 with reference TRBV7-9 and TRBJ2-7 gives the whole variable domain DTGVSQNPRHKITKRGQNVTFRCDPISEHNRLYWYRQTLGQGPEFLTYFQNEAQLEKSRLLSDRFSAERPKGSFSTLEIQRTEQGDSAMYLCASSFDRVIDEQYFGPGTRLTVT.

The chain employs TRBV6-5 and TRBJ2-1, with TRBD1 matching over 8 bases. Germline CDR1 and CDR2: MNHEY and SVGAGI. V shed 2 bases and J 7 bases; nucleotides not matched to a gene: 7. The CDR3 loop spans 15 amino acids. The CDR3 bases are TGTGCCAGCAGTTACGGAGCAGGGGGCCGGAATGAGCAGTTCTTC. Amino acid sequence: CASSYGAGGRNEQFF.

The V call is TRBV18, the J call TRBJ1-1, with TRBD1 matching over 9 bases. Germline values: CDR1 KGHSH, CDR2 LQKENI. V was clipped by 0 bases and J by 1 base; unmatched bases: 3. The CDR3 has 16 amino acids. CDR3 sequence: CASSPPRGQGNTEAFF. CDR3 DNA sequence: TGTGCCAGCTCACCACCTCGGGGACAGGGGAACACTGAAGCTTTCTTT.

The V call is TRBV27, the J call TRBJ1-5, with D perhaps TRBD1 (6 bases). Looked up from germline, CDR1 is MNHEY and CDR2 is SMNVEV (reference sequence). CDR3 length: 16 amino acids. V was trimmed by 2 bases and J by 3 bases, leaving 14 bases between them. The chain's CDR3 is CASSLRLTGDNQPQHF. The CDR3 DNA reads TGTGCCAGCAGTTTAAGGTTGACAGGAGACAATCAGCCCCAGCATTTT.

This sequence joins TRBV7-8 and TRBJ2-7; D may be TRBD2 (5 bases). The CDR3 spans 15 residues. The ends were cut back, 1 base at V and 2 bases at J, with 12 bases in the middle. Germline CDR1 SGHVS, CDR2 FQNEAQ. The CDR3 region has the DNA TGTGCCAGCAGCTTAGATAGCGCGGAGACCTACGAGCAGTACGTC. This translates into CASSLDSAETYEQYV.

The chain couples TRBV9 to TRBJ2-1; the match to TRBD2 covers 11 bases. Germline CDR1 and CDR2: SGDLS and YYNGEE. The CDR3 loop spans 15 amino acids. Trimming removed 6 bases from V and 4 bases from J; junction bases left unmatched: 6. The CDR3 loop is CASTPTSGMYNEQFF. Here the CDR3 DNA reads TGTGCCAGCACCCCGACTAGCGGGATGTACAATGAGCAGTTCTTC.